These 21 T cell receptor beta chains came from one sample sequenced in a study of T cells in Graves' hyperthyroidism and ophthalmopathy. Amplification yielded TCR beta CDR3 regions, with RNA transcripts as the source. The TCR CDR3 first-round RT-PCR relied on the HTBI primer set. MiXCR, run by TCRdb on the multiplex PCR reads, gives a single entry per CDR3 protein. The sample consists of approximately 330,000 distinct CDR3 sequences, roughly 21% of them appearing once. Input material: blood. These receptors were taken from a woman between 50 and 59 years old with Graves' hyperthyroidism.

CDR3 bases: TGTGCCAGCAGCTTAAACCGGGACAGGGGGGTAAGCACTGAAGCTTTCTTT. Its protein product is CASSLNRDRGVSTEAFF. The J gene is TRBJ1-1, the V gene TRBV7-9; the match to TRBD1 covers 11 bases. The CDR3 consists of 17 residues. CDR1 is SEHNR and CDR2 is FQNEAQ in the germline V gene (reference sequence). The ends lost 2 bases at V and 4 bases at J; junction bases unmatched: 9. Looking up the rest from reference TRBV7-9 and TRBJ1-1 gives the full variable domain: DTGVSQNPRHKITKRGQNVTFRCDPISEHNRLYWYRQTLGQGPEFLTYFQNEAQLEKSRLLSDRFSAERPKGSFSTLEIQRTEQGDSAMYLCASSLNRDRGVSTEAFFGQGTRLTVV.

This clonotype was found a few times. DNA for the CDR3: TGCAGCGTCTCCGGGACACTCCCCGGGGGGCCCCAGCATTTT. This codes for CSVSGTLPGGPQHF. V and J are TRBV29-1 and TRBJ1-5; TRBD1 is a possible D gene (6 bases). Trimming took 6 bases from V and 9 from J, leaving 21 bases between them. Looked up from germline, CDR1 is SQVTM and CDR2 is ANQGSEA. The CDR3 has 14 residues. The full variable domain, its missing parts supplied by reference TRBV29-1 and TRBJ1-5, is SAVISQKPSRDICQRGTSLTIQCQVDSQVTMMFWYRQQPGQSLTLIATANQGSEATYESGFVIDKFPISRPNLTFSTLTVSNMSPEDSSIYLCSVSGTLPGGPQHFGDGTRLSIL.

V usage is TRBV5-1 and J usage is TRBJ2-1; TRBD2 matches at 9 bases. CDR1 and CDR2 from the germline V gene are SGHRS and YFSETQ. This CDR3 is 15 amino acids long. J lost 9 bases, V lost 4 bases, and 11 bases had no gene match. The CDR3 reads CASSLGLARRGEQFF. The CDR3 bases are TGCGCCAGCAGCCTGGGACTAGCAAGAAGGGGTGAGCAGTTCTTC.

This clonotype occurred many times. The chain couples TRBV5-1 to TRBJ2-2, with 7 bases aligning to TRBD1. V trimming: 4 bases; J trimming: 1 base; junction bases outside the gene matches: 7. The germline CDR1 and CDR2 sequences are SGHRS and YFSETQ. This CDR3 region has 16 residues. In nucleotides, the CDR3 is TGCGCCAGCAGCGTAGACAGGGCCGGGAACACCGGGGAGCTGTTTTTT. The encoded protein is CASSVDRAGNTGELFF. Variable domain in full (rest from reference TRBV5-1 and TRBJ2-2): KAGVTQTPRYLIKTRGQQVTLSCSPISGHRSVSWYQQTPGQGLQFLFEYFSETQRNKGNFPGRFSGRQFSNSRSEMNVSTLELGDSALYLCASSVDRAGNTGELFFGEGSRLTVL.

This clonotype was observed at least ten times. V gene TRBV10-3 combines with J gene TRBJ2-4; TRBD2 agrees at 11 bases. This CDR3 spans 14 amino acids. Germline loops: CDR1 ENHRY, CDR2 SYGVKD. With V trimmed by 10 bases and J by 4 bases, 6 bases remained unmatched. CDR3 in DNA: TGTGCCACCACGCCTAGCGGGAGGAAAAACATTCAGTACTTC. Protein product: CATTPSGRKNIQYF.

This clonotype was seen ten or more times. The gene calls are TRBV11-3 and TRBJ1-1; D is uncertain. Trimming left V 5 bases short and J 1 base short, with 14 bases between. Looked up from germline, CDR1 is SGHNT and CDR2 is YENEEA. CDR3 length equals 15 residues. CDR3 DNA: TGTGCCAGCAGCCCTCGTGGCGCGGCGAACACTGAAGCTTTCTTT. Translation: CASSPRGAANTEAFF.

This clonotype was recorded many times. The chain has TRBV30 and TRBJ1-2; D unresolved. CDR3 size: 13 residues. V lost 1 base, J lost 0 bases, and 6 bases lay in between. Per germline, CDR1 GTSNPN and CDR2 SVGIG (reference sequence). The CDR3 reads CAWSATANYGYTF. Written as DNA, the CDR3 is TGTGCCTGGAGTGCGACTGCTAACTATGGCTACACCTTC. Drawing the rest from reference TRBV30 and TRBJ1-2, the complete variable domain is SQTIHQWPATLVQPVGSPLSLECTVEGTSNPNLYWYRQAAGRGLQLLFYSVGIGQISSEVPQNLSASRPQDRQFILSSKKLLLSDSGFYLCAWSATANYGYTFGSGTRLTVV.

The chain combines TRBV2 with TRBJ1-1, with D tentatively TRBD1 (5 bases). In germline, CDR1 is SNHLY, CDR2 FYNNEI. Trimming cost V 6 bases and J 1 base, with 12 bases left between them. The CDR3 covers 14 residues. The CDR3 here is CASSFGQPNTEAFF. Written as DNA, the CDR3 is TGTGCCAGCAGCTTCGGACAACCGAACACTGAAGCTTTCTTT.

This clonotype has only a few counts. This chain connects TRBV11-2 to TRBJ1-5; D is ambiguous. The germline CDR1 and CDR2 sequences are SGHAT and FQNNGV. Trimming shortened V by 5 bases and J by 4 bases, and 9 bases separated the two germline ends. The CDR3 has 13 residues. CDR3 bases: TGTGCCAGCAGCGCGACCTGGAATCAGCCCCAGCATTTT. As protein: CASSATWNQPQHF. The variable domain in full, with the rest retrieved from reference TRBV11-2 and TRBJ1-5, is EAGVAQSPRYKIIEKRQSVAFWCNPISGHATLYWYQQILGQGPKLLIQFQNNGVVDDSQLPKDRFSAERLKGVDSTLKIQPAKLEDSAVYLCASSATWNQPQHFGDGTRLSIL.

This clonotype was seen at least ten times. V gene TRBV20-1 combines with J gene TRBJ2-7; the D gene is possibly TRBD1 (6 bases). V was clipped by 4 bases and J by 0 bases, with 19 bases between them. Germline-derived CDR1 and CDR2 are DFQATT and SNEGSKA (reference sequence). The CDR3 loop spans 16 amino acids. The CDR3 sequence: CSAKPAAGVRSYEQYF. In DNA form, the CDR3 reads TGCAGTGCTAAACCCGCCGCAGGGGTCCGCTCCTACGAGCAGTACTTC.

The table lists this clonotype with a few counts. The rearrangement links TRBV5-4 to TRBJ2-3; D unclear. The germline CDR1 and CDR2 sequences are SGHNT and YYREEE (reference sequence). Trimming pared 0 bases from V and 1 base from J, leaving 6 bases between. The CDR3 runs 14 residues. CDR3 bases: TGTGCCAGCAGCTTGGGACTCCGCACAGATACGCAGTATTTT. Its translation is CASSLGLRTDTQYF.

This clonotype was observed a handful of times. The junction departs from the called germline gene at one end, perhaps through a read error. V is TRBV6-6 and J is TRBJ2-3; a weak D match, TRBD1 (5 bases). This CDR3 is built from 17 residues. From germline, CDR1 is MNHNY and CDR2 SVGAGI (reference sequence). The CDR3 spells CASSYSIGQFRTGTQYF. The CDR3 DNA is TGTGCCAGCAGTTACTCGATAGGGCAGTTTCGCACAGGTACGCAGTATTTT.

The CDR3 bases are TGTGCCTGGAGGGCCGGGACAGATAATTCACCCCTCCACTTT. Translating gives CAWRAGTDNSPLHF. This chain links TRBV30 with TRBJ1-6, with 7 bases aligning to TRBD1. CDR3 length equals 14 residues. Germline CDR1 GTSNPN, CDR2 SVGIG (reference sequence). The V segment lost 3 bases and the J segment 5 bases; nucleotides outside the gene matches: 4.

This clonotype was detected a few times. The J gene is TRBJ2-3, the V gene TRBV5-1, with TRBD2 matching 12 bases. V lost 4 bases and J lost 4; bases outside the gene matches: 10. Germline-derived CDR1 and CDR2 are SGHRS and YFSETQ. The CDR3 has 17 amino acids. This CDR3 reads CASSVTLTSGSADTQYF. As DNA, the CDR3 is TGCGCCAGCAGCGTCACGTTGACTAGCGGGAGTGCAGATACGCAGTATTTT. Variable domain in full (rest from reference TRBV5-1 and TRBJ2-3): KAGVTQTPRYLIKTRGQQVTLSCSPISGHRSVSWYQQTPGQGLQFLFEYFSETQRNKGNFPGRFSGRQFSNSRSEMNVSTLELGDSALYLCASSVTLTSGSADTQYFGPGTRLTVL.

This clonotype was detected only a few times. V and J are TRBV5-5 and TRBJ2-6; D tentatively reads TRBD1 or TRBD2 (6 bases each). In germline, CDR1 is SGHKS, CDR2 YYEKEE (reference sequence). V was clipped by 7 bases and J by 4 bases, with 18 bases between them. The CDR3 length is 16 residues. CDR3 in DNA: TGTGCCAGCTCCGGGAGACCAGGGGCGGGGGCCAACGTCCTGACTTTC. It yields the protein CASSGRPGAGANVLTF.

V gene TRBV7-8 combines with J gene TRBJ2-1, with D perhaps matching TRBD1 or TRBD2 (6 bases each). Germline V gene lookup returns CDR1 SGHVS and CDR2 FQNEAQ. The CDR3 is 17 residues long. The ends were cut back, 7 bases at V and 1 base at J, with 20 bases in the middle. CDR3: CASTLEGGAGSYNEQFF. CDR3 coding DNA: TGTGCCAGCACCCTGGAGGGGGGCGCGGGATCCTACAATGAGCAGTTCTTC.

The chain uses TRBV19 and TRBJ2-1; 8 nucleotides align to TRBD2. CDR1 is LNHDA and CDR2 is SQIVND in the germline V gene (reference sequence). The CDR3 runs to 11 residues. J lost 4 bases, V lost 10 bases, and 0 bases had no gene match. The CDR3 protein is CATGGYNEQFF. CDR3 in DNA: TGTGCCACGGGGGGGTACAATGAGCAGTTCTTC.

This clonotype came up a few times. The chain combines TRBV19 with TRBJ2-1; 9 nucleotides line up with TRBD2. The CDR3 extends over 18 amino acids. The germline CDR1 and CDR2 sequences are LNHDA and SQIVND (reference sequence). With V trimmed by 4 bases and J by 0 bases, 10 bases remained unmatched. For the CDR3, the DNA is TGTGCCAGTAGTAAGGGTTGGCTAGCGGGGATCTCCTACAATGAGCAGTTCTTC. Amino acids: CASSKGWLAGISYNEQFF.

The chain has TRBV5-1 and TRBJ1-4; a weak D match, TRBD1 (6 bases). The CDR3 loop spans 13 amino acids. From germline, CDR1 is SGHRS and CDR2 YFSETQ. The CDR3 nucleotides read TGCTCTCCTCGGGGGGGGGCCCCCGAAAAACTGTTTTTT. Protein: CSPRGGAPEKLFF. Full variable domain (missing parts from reference TRBV5-1 and TRBJ1-4): KAGVTQTPRYLIKTRGQQVTLSCSPISGHRSVSWYQQTPGQGLQFLFEYFSETQRNKGNFPGRFSGRQFSNSRSEMNVSTLELGDSALYLCSPRGGAPEKLFFGSGTQLSVL.

This clonotype was picked up many times. The chain joins TRBV11-2 to TRBJ2-3; 14 bases agree with TRBD2. J was trimmed by 1 base and V by 4 bases; bases with no gene match: 10. The germline V gene encodes CDR1 SGHAT and CDR2 FQNNGV. CDR3 length: 19 amino acids. In nucleotides, the CDR3 is TGTGCCAGCAGCTCGGGACTAGCGGGAGAGAGGGTGGGCACAGATACGCAGTATTTT. It yields the protein CASSSGLAGERVGTDTQYF.

Many counts were recorded for this clonotype. V is TRBV3-1 and J is TRBJ1-2, with 7 bases lining up with TRBD1. Germline CDR1 and CDR2: LGHDT and YNNKEL (reference sequence). The CDR3 length is 14 residues. Losses at the gene ends were 1 base for V and 4 bases for J; bases not matched to a gene: 3. CDR3: CASSQGPGGYGYTF. CDR3 sequence (DNA): TGTGCCAGCAGCCAAGGTCCAGGGGGCTATGGCTACACCTTC.